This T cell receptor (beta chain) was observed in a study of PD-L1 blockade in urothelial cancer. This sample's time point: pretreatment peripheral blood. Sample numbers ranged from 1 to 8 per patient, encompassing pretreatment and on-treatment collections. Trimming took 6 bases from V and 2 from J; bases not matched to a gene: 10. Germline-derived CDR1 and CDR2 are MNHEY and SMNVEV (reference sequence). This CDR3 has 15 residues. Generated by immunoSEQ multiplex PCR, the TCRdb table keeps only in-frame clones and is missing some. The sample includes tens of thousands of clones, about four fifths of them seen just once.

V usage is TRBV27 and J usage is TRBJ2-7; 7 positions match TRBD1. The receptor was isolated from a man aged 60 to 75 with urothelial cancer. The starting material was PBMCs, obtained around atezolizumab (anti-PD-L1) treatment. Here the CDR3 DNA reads TGTGCCAGCAGACCCACAGGGGACCCCCCCTACGAGCAGTACTTC. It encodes CASRPTGDPPYEQYF.